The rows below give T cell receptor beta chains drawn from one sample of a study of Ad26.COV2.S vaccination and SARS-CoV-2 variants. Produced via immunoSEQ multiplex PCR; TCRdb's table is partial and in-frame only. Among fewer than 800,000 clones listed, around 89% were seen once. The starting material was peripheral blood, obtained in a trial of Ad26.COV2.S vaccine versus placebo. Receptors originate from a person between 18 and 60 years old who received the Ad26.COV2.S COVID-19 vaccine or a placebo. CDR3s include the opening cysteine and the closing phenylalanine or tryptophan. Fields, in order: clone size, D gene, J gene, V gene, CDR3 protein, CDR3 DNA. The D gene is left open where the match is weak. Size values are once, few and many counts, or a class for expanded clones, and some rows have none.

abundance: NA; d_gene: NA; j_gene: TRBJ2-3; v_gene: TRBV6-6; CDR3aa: CASSPAGTDTQYF; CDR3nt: TGTGCCAGCAGCCCCGCGGGAACAGATACGCAGTATTTT
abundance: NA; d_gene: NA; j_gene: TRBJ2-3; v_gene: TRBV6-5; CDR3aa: CASSYQRRDTQYF; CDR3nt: TGTGCCAGCAGTTACCAACGGAGGGATACGCAGTATTTT
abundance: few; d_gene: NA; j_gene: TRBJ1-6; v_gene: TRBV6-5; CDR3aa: CASSARDNSPLHF; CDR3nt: TGTGCCTCCTCGGCCAGGGACAATTCACCCCTCCACTTT
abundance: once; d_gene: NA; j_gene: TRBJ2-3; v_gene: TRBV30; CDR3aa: CAWSAITDTQYF; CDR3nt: TGTGCCTGGTCAGCTATCACAGATACGCAGTATTTT
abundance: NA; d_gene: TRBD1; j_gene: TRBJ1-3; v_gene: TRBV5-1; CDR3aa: CASSFGPGQGNTIYF; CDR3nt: TGCGCCAGCAGCTTTGGCCCGGGACAGGGGAACACCATATATTTT
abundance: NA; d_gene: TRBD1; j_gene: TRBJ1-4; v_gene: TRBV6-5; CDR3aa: CASRPGQGREKLFF; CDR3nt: TGTGCCAGCAGACCGGGACAGGGAAGAGAAAAACTGTTTTTT
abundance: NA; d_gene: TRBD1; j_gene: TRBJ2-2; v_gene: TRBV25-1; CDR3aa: CASSHAGGATTGELFF; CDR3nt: TGTGCCAGCAGTCACGCAGGGGGCGCGACCACCGGGGAGCTGTTTTTT
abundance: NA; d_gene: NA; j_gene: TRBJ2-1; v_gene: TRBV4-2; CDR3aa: CASSQDGGLYNEQFF; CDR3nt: TGTGCCAGCAGCCAAGATGGAGGACTTTACAATGAGCAGTTCTTC
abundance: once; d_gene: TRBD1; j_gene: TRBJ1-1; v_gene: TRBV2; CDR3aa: CASSWDSAEAFF; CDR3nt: TGTGCCAGCAGTTGGGACAGCGCTGAAGCTTTCTTT
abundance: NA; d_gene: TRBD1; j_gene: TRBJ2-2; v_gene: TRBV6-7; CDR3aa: CASSYANSGGGKSNTGELFF; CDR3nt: TGTGCCAGCAGTTACGCAAATTCAGGGGGCGGAAAGTCCAACACCGGGGAGCTGTTTTTT
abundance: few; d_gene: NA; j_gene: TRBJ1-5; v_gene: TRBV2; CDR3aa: CASRRVGQPQHF; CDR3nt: TGTGCCAGCAGGAGGGTCGGTCAGCCCCAGCATTTT
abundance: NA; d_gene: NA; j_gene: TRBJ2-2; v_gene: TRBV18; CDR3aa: CASSPKSPEGRLPANTGELFF; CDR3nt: TGTGCCAGCTCACCAAAATCCCCAGAGGGACGGCTCCCGGCGAACACCGGGGAGCTGTTTTTT
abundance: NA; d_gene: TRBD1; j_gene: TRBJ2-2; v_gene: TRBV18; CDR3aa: CASSPRGLDTGELFF; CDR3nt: TGTGCCAGCTCACCAAGGGGGCTAGACACCGGGGAGCTGTTTTTT
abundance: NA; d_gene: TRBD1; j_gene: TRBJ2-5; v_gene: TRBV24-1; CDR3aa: CATSTDRGADVKETQYF; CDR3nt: TGTGCCACCAGTACGGACAGGGGTGCCGACGTCAAAGAGACCCAGTACTTC
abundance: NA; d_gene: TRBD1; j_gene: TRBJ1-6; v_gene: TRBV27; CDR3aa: CASSPTGANSPLHF; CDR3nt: TGTGCCAGCAGTCCAACAGGGGCTAATTCACCCCTCCACTTT
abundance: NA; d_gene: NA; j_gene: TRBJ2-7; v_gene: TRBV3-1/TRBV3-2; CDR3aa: CASSYGYLQYF; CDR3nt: TGTGCCAGCAGCTATGGGTATTTGCAGTACTTC
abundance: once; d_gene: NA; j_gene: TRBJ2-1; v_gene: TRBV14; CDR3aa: CASSQVSRATNRNEQFF; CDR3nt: TGTGCCAGCAGCCAAGTATCTCGGGCAACAAACCGGAATGAGCAGTTCTTC
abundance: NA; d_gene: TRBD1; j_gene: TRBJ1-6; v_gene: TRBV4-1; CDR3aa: CASSQGGWTGDYNSPLHF; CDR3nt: TGCGCCAGCAGCCAAGGCGGGTGGACAGGGGACTATAATTCACCCCTCCACTTT
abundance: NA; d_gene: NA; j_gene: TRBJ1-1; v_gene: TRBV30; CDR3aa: CAWTTDTTEAFF; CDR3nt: TGTGCCTGGACGACGGATACCACTGAAGCTTTCTTT
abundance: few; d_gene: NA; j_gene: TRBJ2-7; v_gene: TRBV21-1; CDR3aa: CATKAGGFSYEQYF; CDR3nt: TGTGCCACTAAAGCGGGAGGCTTCTCCTACGAGCAGTACTTC
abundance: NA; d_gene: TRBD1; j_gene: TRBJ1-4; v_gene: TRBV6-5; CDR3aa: CASRETGTGGEKLFF; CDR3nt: TGTGCCAGCAGGGAGACCGGGACAGGGGGGGAAAAACTGTTTTTT
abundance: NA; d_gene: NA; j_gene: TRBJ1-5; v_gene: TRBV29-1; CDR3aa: CSVSSGTQPQHF; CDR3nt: TGCAGCGTGAGCTCGGGTACGCAGCCCCAGCATTTT
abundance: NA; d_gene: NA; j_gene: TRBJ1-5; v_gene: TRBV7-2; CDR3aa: CASSFRQSNQPQHF; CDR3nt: TGTGCCAGCAGCTTTCGACAAAGCAATCAGCCCCAGCATTTT
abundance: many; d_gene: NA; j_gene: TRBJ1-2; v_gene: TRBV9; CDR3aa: CASSVEASPMSGVYTF; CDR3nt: TGTGCCAGCAGCGTAGAGGCCAGCCCTATGTCCGGGGTCTACACCTTC
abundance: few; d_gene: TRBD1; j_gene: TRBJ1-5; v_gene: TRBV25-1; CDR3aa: CASSEFGTGDQPQHF; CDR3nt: TGTGCCAGCAGTGAATTTGGGACAGGGGATCAGCCCCAGCATTTT
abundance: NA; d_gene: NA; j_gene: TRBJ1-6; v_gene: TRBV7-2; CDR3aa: CASSLGGEIVSYNSPLHF; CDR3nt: TGTGCCAGCAGCTTAGGCGGGGAAATAGTCTCCTATAATTCACCCCTCCACTTT
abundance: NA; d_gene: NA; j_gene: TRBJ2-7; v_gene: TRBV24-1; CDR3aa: CATSDLGTGDEQYF; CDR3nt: TGTGCCACCAGTGATTTAGGAACAGGCGACGAGCAGTACTTC
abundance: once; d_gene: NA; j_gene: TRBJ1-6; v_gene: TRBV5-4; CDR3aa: CASSPSRDSPLHF; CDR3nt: TGTGCCAGCAGCCCATCACGAGATTCACCCCTCCACTTT
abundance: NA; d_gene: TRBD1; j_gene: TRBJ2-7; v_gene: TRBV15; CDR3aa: CATGRDREYEQYF; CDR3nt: TGTGCCACCGGCCGGGACAGGGAGTACGAGCAGTACTTC
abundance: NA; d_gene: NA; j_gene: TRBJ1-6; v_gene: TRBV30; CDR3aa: CAWKIAQGMNSPLHF; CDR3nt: TGTGCCTGGAAGATTGCCCAAGGGATGAATTCACCCCTCCACTTT
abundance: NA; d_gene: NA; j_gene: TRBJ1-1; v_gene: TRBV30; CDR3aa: CAWRGDETEAFF; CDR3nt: TGTGCCTGGAGGGGGGACGAAACTGAAGCTTTCTTT
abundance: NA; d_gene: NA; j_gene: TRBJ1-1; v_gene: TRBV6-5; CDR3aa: CASTRGEWGLAFF; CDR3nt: TGTGCCAGCACCCGTGGGGAATGGGGATTAGCTTTCTTT
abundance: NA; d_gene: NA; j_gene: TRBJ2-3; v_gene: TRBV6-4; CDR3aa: CASSDGGPGDTQYF; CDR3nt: TGTGCCAGCAGTGACGGGGGGCCAGGGGATACGCAGTATTTT
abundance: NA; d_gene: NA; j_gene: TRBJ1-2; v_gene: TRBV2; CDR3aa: CASSDGPFRRYGYTF; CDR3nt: TGTGCCAGCAGTGATGGGCCGTTTAGGAGGTATGGCTACACCTTC
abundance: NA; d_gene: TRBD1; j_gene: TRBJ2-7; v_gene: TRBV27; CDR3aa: CASSSRGRGGAEQYF; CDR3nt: TGTGCCAGCAGTTCCAGGGGGCGCGGTGGGGCCGAGCAGTACTTC
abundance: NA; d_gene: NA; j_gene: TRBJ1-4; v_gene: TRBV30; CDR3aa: CAWRQATNEKLFF; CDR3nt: TGTGCCTGGCGACAGGCAACTAATGAAAAACTGTTTTTT
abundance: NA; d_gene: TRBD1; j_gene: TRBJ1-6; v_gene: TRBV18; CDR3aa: CASSPDRGDNSPLHF; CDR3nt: TGTGCCAGCTCCCCGGACAGGGGCGATAATTCACCCCTCCACTTT
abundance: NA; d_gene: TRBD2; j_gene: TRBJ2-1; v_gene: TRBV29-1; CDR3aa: CSSRTSGYNEQFF; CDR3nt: TGCAGCTCTCGGACTAGCGGGTACAATGAGCAGTTCTTC
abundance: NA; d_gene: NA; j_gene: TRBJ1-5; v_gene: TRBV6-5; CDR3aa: CASSRSDRDQPQHF; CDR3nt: TGTGCCAGCAGTAGATCTGATCGGGATCAGCCCCAGCATTTT
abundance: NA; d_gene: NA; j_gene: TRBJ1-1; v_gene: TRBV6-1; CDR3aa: CASSDEGRAEAFF; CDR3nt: TGTGCCAGCAGTGACGAGGGGCGGGCTGAAGCTTTCTTT
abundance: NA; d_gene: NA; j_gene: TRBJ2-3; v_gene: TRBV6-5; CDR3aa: CASSYFGRGPDTQYF; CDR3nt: TGTGCCAGCAGTTACTTTGGGCGAGGGCCAGATACGCAGTATTTT
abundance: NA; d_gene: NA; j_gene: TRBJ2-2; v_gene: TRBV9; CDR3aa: CASSLYAGELFF; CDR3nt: TGTGCCAGCAGCCTTTATGCCGGGGAGCTGTTTTTT
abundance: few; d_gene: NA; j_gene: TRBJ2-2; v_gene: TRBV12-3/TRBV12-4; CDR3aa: CASSLLVTGELFF; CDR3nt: TGTGCCAGCAGTTTACTAGTGACCGGGGAGCTGTTTTTT
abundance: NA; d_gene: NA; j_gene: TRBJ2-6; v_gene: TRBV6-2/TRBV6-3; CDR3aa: CASSHSSMPGANVLTF; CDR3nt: TGTGCCAGCAGTCACTCCTCCATGCCTGGGGCCAACGTCCTGACTTTC
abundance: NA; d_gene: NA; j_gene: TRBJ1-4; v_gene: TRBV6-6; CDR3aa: CASRVGQTNEKLFF; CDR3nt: TGTGCCAGCAGAGTCGGACAGACTAATGAAAAACTGTTTTTT
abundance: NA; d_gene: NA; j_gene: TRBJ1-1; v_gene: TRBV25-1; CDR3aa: CASNWDQDMNTEAFF; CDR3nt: TGTGCCAGCAATTGGGATCAGGATATGAACACTGAAGCTTTCTTT
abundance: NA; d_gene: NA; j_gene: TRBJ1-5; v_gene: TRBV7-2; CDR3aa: CASSRRGGYQPQHF; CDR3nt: TGTGCCAGCAGCCGGCGTGGGGGTTATCAGCCCCAGCATTTT
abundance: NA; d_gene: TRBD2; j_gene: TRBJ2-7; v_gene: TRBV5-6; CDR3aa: CASSLGAGVGEQYF; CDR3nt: TGTGCCAGCAGCTTGGGGGCGGGAGTGGGCGAGCAGTACTTC